The sequence of this T cell receptor beta chain was determined in a study of CD8+ T cells in alopecia areata. Regarding the study as a whole: Relative to mice, TCR sharing across patients was less clear, a difference possibly HLA-related. Lesional scalp, especially alopecia totalis/universalis, showed higher clonality than normal scalp. Scalp samples also yield sequences from resident alphabeta T cells of normal skin.

V was shortened by 3 bases and J by 1 base, with 6 bases between the two germline ends. CDR3 length: 13 residues. The V gene's germline CDR1 is MGHRA and CDR2 YSYEKL. cDNA serving as the sequencing template came from extracted, reverse transcribed RNA. Libraries were prepared by immunoSEQ multiplex PCR; TCRdb keeps only in-frame clonotypes and omits some of them. Of roughly 150,000 clones listed, around 55% are singletons. Only one count was recorded for this clone. Its specificity is not known. This TCR was sampled from a human donor in good health. The chain is built from TRBV4-1 and TRBJ1-1; no clear D gene. Material for sequencing was CD4+ T cells sorted from blood. The CDR3 sequence: CASSHWPNTEAFF. CDR3 nucleotides: TGCGCCAGCAGCCACTGGCCGAACACTGAAGCTTTCTTT.